The rows below give T cell receptor beta chains drawn from one sample of a study of shared clonotypes between healthy human individuals. The protocol was immunoSEQ multiplex PCR, while the TCRdb copy is restricted to in-frame clones and leaves out a portion. Of 950,000 to 1,100,000 clones in the sample, more than 65% were seen once. The specimen was memory CD4+ T cells sorted from blood. Receptors originate from a man between 18 and 29 years old in good health. The CDR3 runs from the conserved cysteine through the conserved F or W. A D gene is named only where the DNA matches it firmly. Clone size, where shown, is once, few, many, or a class for clones that have expanded.

-	TRBV6-1	15	-	TRBJ1-5	CASSEVWTVNQPQHF	TGTGCCAGCAGTGAAGTATGGACAGTAAATCAGCCCCAGCATTTT
-	TRBV28	17	-	TRBJ1-6	CASTLAGPSSYNSPLHF	TGTGCCAGCACCCTCGCCGGGCCTAGCTCCTATAATTCACCCCTCCACTTT
-	TRBV6-5	13	TRBD2	TRBJ2-2	CASTQRGGGELFF	TGTGCCAGCACACAGCGGGGGGGCGGGGAGCTGTTTTTT
-	TRBV5-4	13	-	TRBJ2-7	CASSLDYSSEQYF	TGTGCCAGCAGCTTGGACTACTCGTCCGAGCAGTACTTC
-	TRBV28	12	-	TRBJ1-1	CASSRVFTEAFF	TGTGCCAGCAGCCGCGTTTTTACTGAAGCTTTCTTT
-	TRBV7-6	11	-	TRBJ2-5	CASSDGETQYF	TGTGCCAGCAGCGATGGGGAGACCCAGTACTTC
-	TRBV29-1	13	-	TRBJ1-2	CSVEGGAGLGYTF	TGCAGCGTTGAGGGCGGGGCAGGGCTCGGCTACACCTTC
once	TRBV5-1	16	-	TRBJ2-3	CASSLRGQGSTDTQYF	TGCGCCAGCAGCTTGCGTGGGCAGGGGAGCACAGATACGCAGTATTTT
-	TRBV5-6	15	TRBD1	TRBJ2-7	CASYSQGARLHEQYF	TGTGCCAGCTACTCACAGGGGGCGCGTTTACACGAGCAGTACTTC
-	TRBV19	11	-	TRBJ2-1	CASMRGVEQFF	TGTGCCAGCATGAGGGGGGTTGAGCAGTTCTTC
once	TRBV7-9	15	TRBD1	TRBJ2-3	CASSSTGQGGDTQYF	TGTGCCAGCAGCTCAACCGGACAGGGGGGAGATACGCAGTATTTT
-	TRBV5-5	16	-	TRBJ2-2	CASSLQDYRATGELFF	TGTGCCAGCAGCCTACAGGACTACAGGGCTACCGGGGAGCTGTTTTTT
-	TRBV5-1	17	TRBD1	TRBJ1-3	CASSLVGQDISGNTIYF	TGCGCCAGCAGCTTGGTGGGACAGGACATCTCTGGAAACACCATATATTTT
-	TRBV4-2	13	-	TRBJ2-5	CASSQDLYETQYF	TGTGCCAGCAGCCAAGATCTATACGAGACCCAGTACTTC
-	TRBV6-5	15	-	TRBJ2-3	CASRPAGLGTDTQYF	TGTGCCAGCAGACCCGCCGGCCTTGGGACAGATACGCAGTATTTT
-	TRBV6-6	14	TRBD1	TRBJ2-7	CASREGQGNYEQYF	TGTGCCAGCAGAGAGGGACAGGGTAACTACGAGCAGTACTTC
-	TRBV5-4	16	-	TRBJ1-3	CASSAQGLSSGNTIYF	TGTGCCAGCAGCGCTCAAGGGCTGAGCTCTGGAAACACCATATATTTT
-	TRBV30	14	TRBD1	TRBJ1-1	CAWGQGRVNTEAFF	TGTGCCTGGGGACAGGGGCGGGTGAACACTGAAGCTTTCTTT
many	TRBV27	15	-	TRBJ2-7	CASSGNGAEDYEQYF	TGTGCCAGTTCGGGTAACGGAGCGGAGGATTACGAGCAGTACTTC
-	TRBV18	16	-	TRBJ2-2	CASSPRDTSNTGELFF	TGTGCCAGCTCACCAAGGGACACCTCGAACACCGGGGAGCTGTTTTTT
-	TRBV28	18	-	TRBJ2-7	CASSSNLPAGGRYYEQYF	TGTGCCAGCAGTTCAAACCTACCGGCCGGGGGGCGGTACTACGAGCAGTACTTC
-	TRBV5-1	15	-	TRBJ1-5	CASRRDEGRNQPQHF	TGCGCCAGCAGGAGGGACGAGGGACGCAATCAGCCCCAGCATTTT
-	TRBV19	14	-	TRBJ2-3	CASRSSGAADTQYF	TGTGCCAGTAGGTCCTCTGGGGCCGCAGATACGCAGTATTTT
-	TRBV14	15	TRBD2	TRBJ2-5	CASSQRLAGVETQYF	TGTGCCAGCAGCCAACGGCTAGCGGGAGTCGAGACCCAGTACTTC
-	TRBV5-6	16	TRBD1	TRBJ1-6	CASSSRDSQYNSPLHF	TGTGCCAGCAGCAGTCGGGACAGCCAGTATAATTCACCCCTCCACTTT
-	TRBV10-3	12	-	TRBJ1-1	CAISGGTVEAFF	TGTGCCATCAGTGGCGGGACGGTTGAAGCTTTCTTT
once	TRBV30	13	TRBD1	TRBJ1-2	CAWGQATNYGYTF	TGTGCCTGGGGACAGGCGACTAACTATGGCTACACCTTC
-	TRBV11-2	16	-	TRBJ2-3	CASSSLRGRARDTQYF	TGTGCCAGCAGCTCCCTTAGGGGGAGGGCTCGGGATACGCAGTATTTT
-	TRBV5-1	16	-	TRBJ2-1	CASSLGLLSSYNEQFF	TGCGCCAGCAGCTTGGGCCTGCTTTCCTCCTACAATGAGCAGTTCTTC
-	TRBV30	12	-	TRBJ2-5	CAWSPSGETQYF	TGTGCCTGGAGTCCTTCGGGAGAGACCCAGTACTTC
-	TRBV19	13	-	TRBJ2-5	CASSPQGWGTQYF	TGTGCCAGTAGCCCACAGGGTTGGGGGACCCAGTACTTC
few	TRBV7-8	12	-	TRBJ2-2	CASSLNIGELFF	TGTGCCAGCAGCTTAAATATCGGGGAGCTGTTTTTT
-	TRBV6-5	16	TRBD1	TRBJ2-2	CASSYSNRGDTGELFF	TGTGCCAGCAGTTACTCCAACAGGGGGGACACCGGGGAGCTGTTTTTT
-	TRBV2	11	-	TRBJ2-7	CASSSVYEQYF	TGTGCCAGCAGTTCAGTGTACGAGCAGTACTTC